These 11 T cell receptor beta chains were all obtained from the same sample, sequenced in a study of graft-versus-host responses after intestinal transplantation. Libraries were prepared by immunoSEQ multiplex PCR; TCRdb keeps only in-frame clonotypes and omits some of them. The sample has about 100,000 clones, less than 90% seen once. No antigen is known for these receptors. Specimen: unstimulated CD4+ T cells sorted from spleen or lymph node cells, collected before transplant. The receptors come from a human donor who was the organ donor for an intestinal transplant.

The chain joins TRBV1 to TRBJ1-5; no DNA check was done on the table's D call, TRBD1. TRBV1 is reported as a pseudogene. CDR3 length: 15 amino acids. The DNA for the CDR3 is TGCACCAGCAGCCGACATGGACAGGGGAGCCAGCCCCAGCATTTT. Its protein product is CTSSRHGQGSQPQHF.

The chain uses TRBV5-1 and TRBJ2-3; D remains unclear. The V gene's germline CDR1 is SGHRS and CDR2 YFSETQ. The CDR3 has 14 amino acids. V was cut by 2 bases and J by 2 bases, with 9 bases left in between. The CDR3 region has the DNA TGCGCCAGCAGCTTTGAACGCCACACAGATACGCAGTATTTT. This encodes CASSFERHTDTQYF.

The V call is TRBV27, the J call TRBJ1-6, with 8 nucleotides matching TRBD1. The V segment lost 5 bases and the J segment 7 bases; nucleotides outside the gene matches: 4. Germline CDR1 is MNHEY and CDR2 is SMNVEV (reference sequence). This CDR3 spans 14 amino acids. The CDR3 DNA is TGTGCCAGCAGTCGACAGGGGAAAAATTCACCCCTCCACTTT. Protein sequence: CASSRQGKNSPLHF.

The chain combines TRBV6-4 with TRBJ2-1; TRBD2 aligns across 13 bases. V lost 5 bases and J lost 4; bases outside the gene matches: 2. The CDR3 consists of 15 residues. CDR1 MRHNA and CDR2 SNTAGT come from the germline V gene. The CDR3 here is CASSQTSGGYNEQFF. The DNA for the CDR3 is TGTGCCAGCAGTCAGACTAGCGGGGGGTACAATGAGCAGTTCTTC.

Only a few counts were recorded for this clone. The chain recombines TRBV7-9 with TRBJ2-7; 8 bases map to TRBD2. This CDR3 is 14 amino acids long. V was pared by 3 bases and J by 5 bases, with 6 bases of the junction left unmatched. Germline V gene lookup returns CDR1 SEHNR and CDR2 FQNEAQ (reference sequence). CDR3 in amino acids: CASSFMSTSDEQYF. CDR3 sequence (DNA): TGTGCCAGCAGCTTCATGTCGACTAGCGACGAGCAGTACTTC.

CDR3 nucleotides: TGTGCCAGCAGACTGACAGGGGGTCGGTCGGGCTACACCTTC. It is translated as CASRLTGGRSGYTF. This sequence joins TRBV6-1 and TRBJ1-2, with 9 bases aligning to TRBD1. The germline CDR1 and CDR2 sequences are MNHNS and SASEGT. CDR3 size: 14 residues. Trimming removed 6 bases from V and 8 bases from J; junction bases left unmatched: 10.

The chain couples TRBV29-1 to TRBJ1-1; D possibly corresponds to TRBD1 (5 bases). The germline gives CDR1 SQVTM, CDR2 ANQGSEA. The V and J ends lost 5 bases and 4 bases respectively, with 17 bases between them. CDR3 length equals 14 residues. The CDR3 nucleotides read TGCAGCGTTCCACCTACGGGGCCACGCACTGAAGCTTTCTTT. Translating gives CSVPPTGPRTEAFF.

V gene TRBV30 combines with J gene TRBJ2-5; TRBD1 agrees at 7 bases. The CDR3 is 17 residues long. The ends lost 2 bases at V and 2 bases at J; junction bases unmatched: 14. Per the germline V gene, CDR1 is GTSNPN and CDR2 is SVGIG (reference sequence). CDR3 protein: CAWSQATGTVFQETQYF. The CDR3 DNA follows: TGTGCCTGGAGTCAAGCTACCGGGACAGTATTTCAAGAGACCCAGTACTTC. Together with reference TRBV30 and TRBJ2-5, the CDR3 gives the full variable domain: SQTIHQWPATLVQPVGSPLSLECTVEGTSNPNLYWYRQAAGRGLQLLFYSVGIGQISSEVPQNLSASRPQDRQFILSSKKLLLSDSGFYLCAWSQATGTVFQETQYFGPGTRLLVL.

The chain uses TRBV30 and TRBJ2-5; possibly TRBD1 for D (7 bases). The germline gives CDR1 GTSNPN, CDR2 SVGIG (reference sequence). V gave up 3 bases and J gave up 4 bases, with 15 bases separating them. The CDR3 runs to 14 residues. This CDR3 reads CAWSSGGGGETQYF. CDR3 bases: TGTGCCTGGAGCAGCGGAGGGGGCGGAGAGACCCAGTACTTC.

In its sample, this clone was seen once. The chain links TRBV5-6 to TRBJ2-1; 8 bases are shared with TRBD2. The CDR3 totals 14 residues. Germline-derived CDR1 and CDR2 are SGHDT and YYEEEE. After removal of 1 base from V and 3 bases from J, the junction contained 0 bases not matched to a gene. DNA for the CDR3: TGTGCCAGCAGCTTGCGGGGGGGCTACAATGAGCAGTTCTTC. Protein sequence: CASSLRGGYNEQFF.

The chain uses TRBV6-6 and TRBJ1-1; unclear D gene. Between the trimmed V and J ends, which lost 9 bases and 2 bases, there was a span of 13 bases. The CDR3 has 13 residues. Germline lookup yields CDR1 MNHNY and CDR2 SVGAGI (reference sequence). DNA of the CDR3: TGTGCCAGTTCAAAGGGTTATAACACTGAAGCTTTCTTT. Encoded protein: CASSKGYNTEAFF.